The rows below give T cell receptor beta chains drawn from one sample of a study of T cell repertoires in cytomegalovirus infection. TCRdb re-derived calls from the reads in MiXCR, one entry per CDR3 protein. The repertoire has some 440,000 distinct CDR3 sequences, about a third of them found once; the top ten carry roughly 13%. Sequencing was performed on PBMCs. The source of these receptors is a human donor in good health (CMV status not recorded). Some clones in this sample may be carry-over from other donors' samples. The CDR3 runs from the conserved cysteine through the conserved F or W. Each record gives: D gene, clone size, J gene, V gene, CDR3 length, CDR3 protein, CDR3 DNA. D genes are given only for firm matches. Size tells how often a clone was seen (once, few, many) or the class of an expanded clone, and some rows leave it out.

-,-,TRBJ1-5,TRBV19,15,CASHSHRAQGQPQHF,TGTGCCAGCCACTCCCACAGGGCCCAGGGGCAGCCCCAGCATTTT
-,many,TRBJ1-5,TRBV7-2,14,CASRLGGGNQPQHF,TGTGCCAGCAGGCTAGGGGGGGGGAATCAGCCCCAGCATTTT
-,-,TRBJ1-6,TRBV7-9,14,CASSLHTNNSPLHF,TGTGCCAGCAGCTTACACACCAATAATTCACCCCTCCACTTT
-,many,TRBJ2-2,TRBV12-3/TRBV12-4,16,CASSHPKTTLTGELFF,TGTGCCAGCAGTCATCCTAAGACCACACTCACCGGGGAGCTGTTTTTT
-,many,TRBJ1-1,TRBV19,12,CATRISATEAFF,TGTGCCACCAGGATTTCAGCCACTGAAGCTTTCTTT
-,-,TRBJ1-1,TRBV29-1,14,CSVDGGPFGTEAFF,TGCAGCGTTGATGGAGGCCCATTTGGGACTGAAGCTTTCTTT
-,few,TRBJ1-2,TRBV19,14,CASRGAGEGYGYTF,TGTGCCAGTAGAGGTGCGGGGGAGGGGTATGGCTACACCTTC
-,-,TRBJ1-6,TRBV19,13,CASSIPQGGPFHF,TGTGCCAGTAGTATCCCCCAGGGCGGCCCATTCCACTTT
-,-,TRBJ2-6,TRBV3-1,16,CASSPGKRTGANVLTF,TGTGCCAGCAGCCCAGGAAAGCGAACTGGGGCCAACGTCCTGACTTTT
-,-,TRBJ1-5,TRBV28,14,CASSPGHLNQPQHF,TGTGCCAGCAGCCCGGGACACCTCAATCAGCCCCAGCATTTT
-,few,TRBJ2-2,TRBV5-4,15,CASSHQLANTGELFF,TGTGCCAGCAGCCACCAACTAGCGAACACCGGGGAGCTGTTTTTT
-,-,TRBJ1-1,TRBV7-2,15,CASSFAVGSLTEAFF,TGTGCCAGCAGCTTCGCGGTGGGGAGTTTGACTGAAGCTTTCTTT
-,few,TRBJ2-2,TRBV2,14,CASMGVTNTGELFF,TGTGCCAGCATGGGGGTTACGAACACCGGGGAGCTGTTTTTT
TRBD1,-,TRBJ2-3,TRBV11-2,14,CASSFGTGPDTQYF,TGTGCCAGCAGCTTCGGGACAGGGCCGGATACGCAGTATTTT
-,many,TRBJ2-3,TRBV7-6,14,CASSATSVEDTQYF,TGTGCCAGCAGCGCGACTAGTGTAGAAGATACGCAGTATTTT
TRBD2,many,TRBJ2-3,TRBV10-2,14,CASRIAGGQDTQYF,TGCGCCAGCAGGATAGCGGGGGGGCAAGATACGCAGTATTTT
TRBD2,few,TRBJ2-2,TRBV7-9,16,CASSNSGGTSTGELFF,TGTGCCAGCAGCAATAGCGGGGGGACGAGCACCGGGGAGCTGTTTTTT
-,-,TRBJ1-2,TRBV4-1,14,CASSQVQATHGYTF,TGCGCCAGCAGCCAAGTACAGGCCACCCATGGCTACACCTTC
-,many,TRBJ2-7,TRBV7-8,17,CASSPDDGGQGLYEQYF,TGTGCCAGCAGCCCCGATGACGGGGGCCAAGGGCTGTACGAGCAGTACTTC
-,-,TRBJ2-3,TRBV27,14,CASKVELAWDTQYF,TGTGCCAGCAAAGTTGAACTAGCCTGGGATACGCAGTATTTT
-,-,TRBJ2-1,TRBV20-1,15,CSAISPSSSYNEQFF,TGCAGTGCTATTAGCCCATCTAGCTCCTACAATGAGCAGTTCTTC
TRBD1,-,TRBJ2-2,TRBV7-9,15,CASSRQGVNTGELFF,TGTGCCAGCAGCCGTCAGGGGGTAAACACCGGGGAGCTGTTTTTT
TRBD1,-,TRBJ1-1,TRBV29-1,16,CSVEVLRTGGMTEAFF,TGCAGCGTTGAAGTCTTAAGGACAGGGGGAATGACTGAAGCTTTCTTT
-,-,TRBJ1-1,TRBV6-5,15,CASSFNGFRDTEAFF,TGTGCCAGCAGTTTCAACGGATTTCGGGACACTGAAGCTTTCTTT
TRBD1,many,TRBJ2-1,TRBV7-2,15,CASSTTGGSYNEQFF,TGTGCCAGCAGCACCACAGGGGGCTCCTACAATGAGCAGTTCTTC
-,few,TRBJ1-2,TRBV5-4,17,CASSLRPLRESNYGYTF,TGTGCCAGCAGCTTGAGGCCCCTCCGGGAGTCTAACTATGGCTACACCTTC
-,many,TRBJ2-1,TRBV7-6,18,CASSLGEFSGTLYNEQFF,TGTGCCAGCAGCTTAGGCGAATTCTCCGGGACTCTCTACAATGAGCAGTTCTTC